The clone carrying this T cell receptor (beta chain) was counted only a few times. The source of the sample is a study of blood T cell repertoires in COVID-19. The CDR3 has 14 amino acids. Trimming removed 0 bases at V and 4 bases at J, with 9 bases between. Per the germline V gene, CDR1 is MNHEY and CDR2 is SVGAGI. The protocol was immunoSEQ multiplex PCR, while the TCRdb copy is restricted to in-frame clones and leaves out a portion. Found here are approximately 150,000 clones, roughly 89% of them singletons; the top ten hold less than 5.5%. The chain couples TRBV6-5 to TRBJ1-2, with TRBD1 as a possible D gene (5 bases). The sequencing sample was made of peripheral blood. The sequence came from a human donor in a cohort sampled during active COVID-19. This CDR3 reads CASSYSRQRYGYTF. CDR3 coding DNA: TGTGCCAGCAGTTACTCGAGACAGCGCTATGGCTACACCTTC.